This TCR beta chain was profiled in a study of blood T cell repertoires in COVID-19. Overall study: Researchers got acute and convalescent COVID-19 samples from the United States, Italy and Spain.

Germline values: CDR1 SGDLS, CDR2 YYNGEE. The CDR3 has 15 residues. The junction had 4 bases not matched to a gene; V was cut back by 0 bases and J by 5 bases. Repertoires were generated with immunoSEQ multiplex PCR, while TCRdb's copy carries only in-frame clones and drops some. The sample records about 170,000 clones, about 74% being singletons. Sequencing used peripheral blood. This TCR derives from a woman of 80 years or more with acute or convalescent COVID-19. The chain carries TRBV9 and TRBJ2-7, with 11 bases lining up with TRBD2. Here the CDR3 reads CASSVGLAGSHEQYF. CDR3 bases: TGTGCCAGCAGCGTAGGACTAGCGGGAAGCCACGAGCAGTACTTC. Variable domain in full (rest from reference TRBV9 and TRBJ2-7): DSGVTQTPKHLITATGQRVTLRCSPRSGDLSVYWYQQSLDQGLQFLIQYYNGEERAKGNILERFSAQQFPDLHSELNLSSLELGDSALYFCASSVGLAGSHEQYFGPGTRLTVT.